Following are 27 T cell receptor beta chains from one sample sequenced in a study of cytomegalovirus exposure and HLA in healthy donors. In the PCR, 60 Vbeta and 13 Jbeta primers were used. TCRdb's copy holds only in-frame clones and misses some; the assay was immunoSEQ multiplex PCR. In the table there are more than 90,000 clones, roughly 70% of which are singletons. The sequenced sample consisted of PBMCs. The receptors derive from a woman between 45 and 60 years old in good health and CMV-seropositive.

The chain couples TRBV2 to TRBJ2-5, with D unresolved. V was clipped by 3 bases and J by 5 bases, with 13 bases between them. Germline V gene sequence: CDR1 SNHLY, CDR2 FYNNEI. The CDR3 consists of 14 residues. CDR3 nucleotide sequence: TGTGCCAGCAGTGAGTGGGCCAGCTCGGAGACCCAGTACTTC. Its protein product is CASSEWASSETQYF.

CDR3 loop: CASSLPGVTEAFF. For the CDR3, the DNA is TGTGCCAGCAGTTTACCAGGGGTGACTGAAGCTTTCTTT. This chain links TRBV28 with TRBJ1-1; D might be TRBD1 (6 bases). Deletions cut 2 bases from V and 5 bases from J, with 9 bases between. The CDR3 sequence is 13 residues long. The germline CDR1 and CDR2 sequences are MDHEN and SYDVKM.

The table lists this clone with a count of one. The V call is TRBV5-1, the J call TRBJ2-1; D unclear. There are 12 residues in the CDR3. In germline, CDR1 is SGHRS, CDR2 YFSETQ. Trimming left V 0 bases short and J 16 bases short, with 14 bases between. The CDR3 sequence: CASSLGGMSFFF. CDR3 coding DNA: TGCGCCAGCAGCTTGGGCGGTATGTCGTTTTTCTTC.

The chain links TRBV28 to TRBJ2-3, with 10 positions matching TRBD1. Germline V gene data show CDR1 as MDHEN and CDR2 as SYDVKM. The CDR3 consists of 15 residues. The V segment lost 6 bases and the J segment 4 bases; nucleotides outside the gene matches: 7. CDR3 loop: CASSPGTGEADTQYF. The CDR3, as DNA: TGTGCCAGCAGCCCCGGGACAGGGGAGGCAGATACGCAGTATTTT.

This clone was seen a few times. The rearrangement links TRBV27 to TRBJ1-1, with 7 nucleotides matching TRBD1. The CDR3 covers 14 residues. Looked up from germline, CDR1 is MNHEY and CDR2 is SMNVEV (reference sequence). J gave up 0 bases and V 5 bases, and 3 bases lay outside the gene matches. The CDR3 bases are TGTGCCAGCAGTCGAGGGGGCCTGAACACTGAAGCTTTCTTT. Translation: CASSRGGLNTEAFF.

By proportion, this clone is medium-sized. This CDR3 reads CSVPGQGADTQYF. CDR3 nucleotide sequence: TGCAGCGTTCCGGGACAAGGTGCAGATACGCAGTATTTT. This chain joins TRBV29-1 and TRBJ2-3, with a possible D match to TRBD1 (6 bases). Germline V lookup: CDR1 SQVTM, CDR2 ANQGSEA. V gave up 5 bases and J gave up 4 bases, with 13 bases separating them. The CDR3 has 13 residues.

CDR3 sequence: CASSPSSGTDTQYF. The CDR3 nucleotides read TGTGCCAGCAGCCCTTCTAGCGGGACAGATACGCAGTATTTT. The genes are TRBV7-3 and TRBJ2-3; TRBD2 matches 8 bases. CDR1 and CDR2 from the germline V gene are SGHTA and FQGTGA. The V and J ends lost 5 bases and 3 bases, in that order; junction bases with no gene match: 4. The CDR3 loop spans 14 amino acids.

The CDR3 is CASSIAGESTDTQYF. DNA for the CDR3: TGTGCCAGCAGTATAGCGGGAGAAAGCACAGATACGCAGTATTTT. The V and J genes are TRBV27 and TRBJ2-3; 9 bases align to TRBD2. The CDR3 runs 15 residues. Germline assignment: CDR1 MNHEY and CDR2 SMNVEV (reference sequence). The junction had 3 bases not matched to a gene; V was cut back by 5 bases and J by 0 bases.

This clone appeared a few times. The chain links TRBV4-2 to TRBJ1-5; D remains ambiguous. The CDR3 spans 16 residues. V dropped 0 bases and J dropped 4 bases, with 13 bases sitting between them. CDR1 is LGHNA and CDR2 is YNFKEQ in the germline V gene. The CDR3 bases are TGTGCCAGCAGCCAAGATTTCGGAGGAGTGAATCAGCCCCAGCATTTT. Translating gives CASSQDFGGVNQPQHF.

The chain employs TRBV11-2 and TRBJ2-5; 7 bases agree with TRBD1. Germline assignment: CDR1 SGHAT and CDR2 FQNNGV. CDR3 size: 15 residues. Trimming at V came to 8 bases and at J to 2 bases, leaving 11 bases not matched to a gene. CDR3 sequence: CASSRDREPQETQYF. The CDR3 DNA sequence: TGTGCCAGCTCTCGCGACAGGGAGCCTCAAGAGACCCAGTACTTC.

This clone has only one observation. This sequence joins TRBV29-1 and TRBJ2-7, with D unresolved. Trimming took 4 bases from V and 0 from J, leaving 4 bases between them. CDR1 and CDR2 from the germline V gene are SQVTM and ANQGSEA. The CDR3 totals 11 residues. The DNA for the CDR3 is TGCAGCGTTGTCGGCTCCTACGAGCAGTACTTC. Residues: CSVVGSYEQYF.

This clone was counted once. DNA of the CDR3: TGTGCCAGCAGTCCTCGGACTAGCGGTACCTACGAGCAGTACTTC. It yields the protein CASSPRTSGTYEQYF. V and J are TRBV27 and TRBJ2-7; 10 bases agree with TRBD2. V was pared by 5 bases and J by 2 bases, with 6 bases of the junction left unmatched. The CDR3 is 15 residues long. Germline V CDR1 and CDR2: MNHEY, SMNVEV (reference sequence).

This chain joins TRBV5-6 and TRBJ2-3; 10 bases agree with TRBD1. Germline trimming cut 4 bases from V and 2 bases from J; bases unmatched to any gene: 7. Germline V gene sequence: CDR1 SGHDT, CDR2 YYEEEE. There are 16 residues in the CDR3. The CDR3 DNA sequence: TGTGCCAGCAGCCGGGAGGGACAGGGGATCACAGATACGCAGTATTTT. This sequence encodes CASSREGQGITDTQYF.

The V call is TRBV7-2, the J call TRBJ2-1; 10 bases line up with TRBD2. Trimming removed 1 base from V and 11 bases from J; junction bases left unmatched: 5. This CDR3 contains 14 residues. The germline CDR1 and CDR2 sequences are SGHTA and FQGNSA. The CDR3 DNA sequence: TGTGCCAGCAGCTTAGGCCTAGCGGGAGAGAAGCAGTTCTTC. It encodes CASSLGLAGEKQFF.

This clone appeared a single time. V gene TRBV5-6 combines with J gene TRBJ1-1, with D unclear. Trimming cost V 6 bases and J 1 base, with 13 bases left between them. The CDR3 is made up of 14 amino acids. Germline CDR1 reads SGHDT; CDR2 reads YYEEEE. The chain's CDR3 is CASTLGSRNTEAFF. In DNA, the CDR3 is TGTGCCAGCACCCTGGGTTCTAGGAACACTGAAGCTTTCTTT.

This clone was found a few times. The CDR3 here is CASSPQGEANYGYTF. The CDR3 DNA follows: TGTGCCAGCAGCCCTCAGGGGGAAGCTAACTATGGCTACACCTTC. The chain links TRBV7-9 to TRBJ1-2, with TRBD1 matching over 7 bases. Germline V gives CDR1 SEHNR, CDR2 FQNEAQ (reference sequence). The CDR3 spans 15 residues. V was clipped by 5 bases and J by 0 bases; unmatched bases: 6.

This chain connects TRBV6-6 to TRBJ2-2; D gene ambiguous. The CDR3 runs 13 residues. Germline V CDR1 and CDR2: MNHNY, SVGAGI (reference sequence). Trimming stripped 6 bases from V and 2 bases from J, with 7 bases between. In DNA form, the CDR3 reads TGTGCCAGCAGAACACACAACACCGGGGAGCTGTTTTTT. It specifies CASRTHNTGELFF.

The CDR3 coding sequence is TGTGCCAGCAGTTCCTACCAGGGGGGTACGCAGTATTTT. Its protein is CASSSYQGGTQYF. The J gene is TRBJ2-3, the V gene TRBV5-6; D is perhaps TRBD1 (7 bases). V was pared by 5 bases and J by 8 bases, with 15 bases between. In germline, CDR1 is SGHDT, CDR2 YYEEEE. The length of the CDR3 is 13 residues.

This clone was seen a few times. V is TRBV5-6 and J is TRBJ2-7, with a weak D call TRBD1 (6 bases). This CDR3 comprises 15 residues. V was shortened by 1 base and J by 2 bases, with 13 bases between the two germline ends. Germline V gene sequence: CDR1 SGHDT, CDR2 YYEEEE. As DNA, the CDR3 is TGTGCCAGCAGCTTGTTCAGGGGACCCCCCTACGAGCAGTACTTC. This codes for CASSLFRGPPYEQYF.

Note on this clone: Other DNA variants within this sample encode the same CDR3. The rearrangement links TRBV7-2 to TRBJ1-5; D gene unclear. CDR3 length: 13 amino acids. V was pared by 0 bases and J by 5 bases, with 5 bases between. Germline V gene data show CDR1 as SGHTA and CDR2 as FQGNSA. DNA for the CDR3: TGTGCCAGCAGCTTAGCGCGGGATCAGCCCCAGCATTTT. Its translation: CASSLARDQPQHF.

The V and J genes are TRBV27 and TRBJ1-5; TRBD1 matches 9 bases. V was pared by 6 bases and J by 1 base, with 4 bases of the junction left unmatched. This CDR3 has 15 residues. Germline V gene lookup returns CDR1 MNHEY and CDR2 SMNVEV (reference sequence). CDR3 sequence (DNA): TGTGCCAGCAGCGGACAGGGGTTGAGCAATCAGCCCCAGCATTTT. Translation gives CASSGQGLSNQPQHF.

V gene TRBV7-2 combines with J gene TRBJ1-5, with 8 bases identical to TRBD1. The CDR3 has 15 residues. Unmatched junction bases numbered 8, after V lost 5 bases and J lost 5 bases. The V gene's germline CDR1 is SGHTA and CDR2 FQGNSA. CDR3 sequence (DNA): TGTGCCAGCAGCCAGACGACAGGGGACCATCAGCCCCAGCATTTT. It translates to CASSQTTGDHQPQHF. The full variable domain, in which reference TRBV7-2 and TRBJ1-5 provide the parts outside the CDR3, is GAGVSQSPSNKVTEKGKDVELRCDPISGHTALYWYRQSLGQGLEFLIYFQGNSAPDKSGLPSDRFSAERTGGSVSTLTIQRTQQEDSAVYLCASSQTTGDHQPQHFGDGTRLSIL.

The chain has TRBV11-2 and TRBJ2-7; D might be TRBD2 (5 bases). The germline V gene encodes CDR1 SGHAT and CDR2 FQNNGV. CDR3 length equals 14 residues. Trimming pared 5 bases from V and 2 bases from J, leaving 13 bases between. The CDR3: CASSPPIGTYEQYF. The DNA of the CDR3 is TGTGCCAGCAGCCCGCCGATCGGGACCTACGAGCAGTACTTC.

V usage is TRBV4-3 and J usage is TRBJ2-7; D gene unclear. This CDR3 is built from 13 residues. Trimming pared 1 base from V and 5 bases from J, leaving 9 bases between. Per germline, CDR1 LGHNA and CDR2 YSLEER. The CDR3 DNA is TGCGCCAGCAGCCAAGGACTTATTCACGAGCAGTACTTC. Protein sequence: CASSQGLIHEQYF.

The chain couples TRBV29-1 to TRBJ1-1; D is unclear. Germline V gives CDR1 SQVTM, CDR2 ANQGSEA. CDR3 size: 11 residues. Trimming stripped 7 bases from V and 2 bases from J, with 8 bases between. The CDR3 region is CSGRENTEAFF. The CDR3 nucleotides are TGCAGCGGAAGAGAAAACACTGAAGCTTTCTTT.

The rearrangement links TRBV29-1 to TRBJ2-2; D possibly corresponds to TRBD1 (5 bases). V dropped 1 base and J dropped 7 bases, with 13 bases sitting between them. Germline lookup yields CDR1 SQVTM and CDR2 ANQGSEA. CDR3 length: 14 amino acids. CDR3: CSVEVMGLGGELFF. In nucleotides, the CDR3 is TGCAGCGTTGAAGTTATGGGGCTCGGCGGGGAGCTGTTTTTT.

The sample holds a few counts of this clone. The V call is TRBV7-7, the J call TRBJ2-5; 12 bases match TRBD2. The CDR3 has 16 residues. The junction had 10 bases not matched to a gene; V was cut back by 6 bases and J by 5 bases. Germline values: CDR1 SSHAT, CDR2 FNYEAQ (reference sequence). The CDR3 protein is CASSRMGLAGGETQYF. CDR3 sequence (DNA): TGTGCCAGCAGTCGCATGGGGCTAGCGGGAGGGGAGACCCAGTACTTC.